This note documents a single TCR beta chain sequence. Antigen specificity is unknown. This sample was taken from a study of cytomegalovirus exposure and HLA in healthy donors. Study at large: Among roughly 190 million T cells, an earlier analysis found about 100 million unique TCR beta sequences. Early released data had around 89 million unique TCRs, all coming from HLA-typed donors.

Primers for the PCR totalled 60 Vbeta and 13 Jbeta. The method was immunoSEQ multiplex PCR; TCRdb's version includes in-frame clones alone and lacks a portion of them. The repertoire includes just over 150,000 clones, about 88% of them detected once, and 2.3% sits in the top ten. Study-wide findings and caveats: Links to common viral pathogens appeared, in a later analysis, for several of the most significant clusters. Beyond CMV serostatus, there was no information to go on about immune exposure.

Per the germline V gene, CDR1 is SEHNR and CDR2 is FQNEAQ (reference sequence). This CDR3 has 12 residues. V lost 6 bases, J lost 6 bases, and 12 bases lay in between. The specimen sequenced was PBMCs. This TCR was recovered from a woman in her late teens or twenties in good health and CMV-seronegative. The chain uses TRBV7-9 and TRBJ2-7, with D possibly matching TRBD1 (6 bases). The CDR3 nucleotides read TGTGCCAGCAGTTTGGACAGTCCCGAGCAGTACTTC. Protein product: CASSLDSPEQYF. The full variable domain, its missing parts supplied by reference TRBV7-9 and TRBJ2-7, is DTGVSQNPRHKITKRGQNVTFRCDPISEHNRLYWYRQTLGQGPEFLTYFQNEAQLEKSRLLSDRFSAERPKGSFSTLEIQRTEQGDSAMYLCASSLDSPEQYFGPGTRLTVT.